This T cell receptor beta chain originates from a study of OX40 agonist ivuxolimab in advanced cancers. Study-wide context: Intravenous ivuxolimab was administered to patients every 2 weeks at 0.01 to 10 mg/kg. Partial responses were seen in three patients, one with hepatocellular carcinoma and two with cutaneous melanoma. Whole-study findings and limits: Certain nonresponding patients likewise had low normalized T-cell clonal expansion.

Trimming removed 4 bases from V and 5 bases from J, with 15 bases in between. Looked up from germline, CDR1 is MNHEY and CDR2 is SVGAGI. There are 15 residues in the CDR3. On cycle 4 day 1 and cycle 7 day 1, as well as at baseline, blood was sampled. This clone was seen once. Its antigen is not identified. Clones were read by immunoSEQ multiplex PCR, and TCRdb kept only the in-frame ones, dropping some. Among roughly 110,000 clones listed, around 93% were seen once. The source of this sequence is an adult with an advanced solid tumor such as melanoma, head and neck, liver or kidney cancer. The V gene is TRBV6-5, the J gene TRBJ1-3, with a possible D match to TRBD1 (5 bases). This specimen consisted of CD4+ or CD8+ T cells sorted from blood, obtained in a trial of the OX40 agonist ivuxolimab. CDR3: CASSSRQRGRNTIYF. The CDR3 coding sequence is TGTGCCAGCAGTTCCCGACAGAGGGGTAGAAACACCATATATTTT.